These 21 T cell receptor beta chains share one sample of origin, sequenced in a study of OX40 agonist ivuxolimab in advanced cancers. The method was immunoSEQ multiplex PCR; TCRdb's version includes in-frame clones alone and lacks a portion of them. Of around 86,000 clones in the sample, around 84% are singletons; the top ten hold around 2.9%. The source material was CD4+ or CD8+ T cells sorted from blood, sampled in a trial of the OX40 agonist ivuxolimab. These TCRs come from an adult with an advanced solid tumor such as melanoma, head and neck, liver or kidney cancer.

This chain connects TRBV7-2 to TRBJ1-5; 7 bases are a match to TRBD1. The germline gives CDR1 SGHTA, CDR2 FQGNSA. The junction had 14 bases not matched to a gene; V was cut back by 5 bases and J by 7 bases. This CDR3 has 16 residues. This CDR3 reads CASSPRINDRAQPQHF. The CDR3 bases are TGTGCCAGCAGCCCTAGAATTAACGACAGGGCCCAGCCCCAGCATTTT.

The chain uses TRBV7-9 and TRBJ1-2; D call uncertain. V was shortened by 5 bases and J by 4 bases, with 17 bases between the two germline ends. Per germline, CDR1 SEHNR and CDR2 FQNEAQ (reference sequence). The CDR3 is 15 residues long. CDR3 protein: CASSSEAGSPYGYTF. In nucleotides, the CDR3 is TGTGCCAGCAGCAGCGAAGCTGGCAGCCCCTATGGCTACACCTTC.

For the CDR3, the DNA is TGTGCCAGAAGACCCCAGGGAGGGGGTGAAGAGACCCAGTACTTC. Its translation is CARRPQGGGEETQYF. The chain combines TRBV5-3 with TRBJ2-5; tentatively, D is TRBD2 (7 bases). Being an ORF, TRBV5-3 has a function that is uncertain. With 5 bases removed from V and 3 bases from J, the gap between germline ends came to 17 bases. The CDR3 contains 15 residues.

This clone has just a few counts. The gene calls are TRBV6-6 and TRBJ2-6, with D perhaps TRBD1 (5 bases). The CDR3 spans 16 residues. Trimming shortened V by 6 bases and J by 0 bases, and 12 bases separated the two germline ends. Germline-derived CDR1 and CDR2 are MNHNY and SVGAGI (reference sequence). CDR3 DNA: TGTGCCAGCAGGACCAGGGAACTCTCTGGGGCCAACGTCCTGACTTTC. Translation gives CASRTRELSGANVLTF.

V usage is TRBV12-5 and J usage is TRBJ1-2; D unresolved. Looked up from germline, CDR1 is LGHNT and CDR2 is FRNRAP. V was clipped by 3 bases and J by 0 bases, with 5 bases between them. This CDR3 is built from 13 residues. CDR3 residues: CASGFRTNYGYTF. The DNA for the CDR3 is TGTGCTAGTGGTTTCCGGACTAACTATGGCTACACCTTC.

The CDR3 DNA reads TGTGCCAGCAGTTCAGGCAGGGTCATAAGGCAGTTCTTC. Residues: CASSSGRVIRQFF. The J gene is TRBJ2-1, the V gene TRBV6-5; perhaps TRBD1 as D (5 bases). This CDR3 has 13 residues. CDR1 is MNHEY, CDR2 SVGAGI, per germline. The ends were cut back, 4 bases at V and 12 bases at J, with 16 bases in the middle.

The CDR3 DNA reads TGTGCCAGCAGTGGGGGAGAGACCCAGTACTTC. This encodes CASSGGETQYF. The chain couples TRBV6-5 to TRBJ2-5, with D perhaps matching TRBD1 or TRBD2 (5 bases each). From germline, CDR1 is MNHEY and CDR2 SVGAGI. CDR3 length equals 11 residues. V was cut by 5 bases and J by 4 bases, with 5 bases left in between.

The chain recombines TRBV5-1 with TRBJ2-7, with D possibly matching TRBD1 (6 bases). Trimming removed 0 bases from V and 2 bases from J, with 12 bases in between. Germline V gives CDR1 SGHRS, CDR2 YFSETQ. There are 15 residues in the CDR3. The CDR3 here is CASSLDREGPYEQYF. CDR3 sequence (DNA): TGCGCCAGCAGCTTGGACAGGGAAGGTCCCTACGAGCAGTACTTC.

CDR3 DNA sequence: TGTGCCAGCAGCTTAGCCGGGAATTCACCCCTCCACTTT. Amino acids: CASSLAGNSPLHF. The chain employs TRBV7-9 and TRBJ1-6; D not resolved. Trimming shortened V by 0 bases and J by 7 bases, and 4 bases separated the two germline ends. The germline V gene encodes CDR1 SEHNR and CDR2 FQNEAQ (reference sequence). The CDR3 consists of 13 residues. The whole variable domain, filled in from reference TRBV7-9 and TRBJ1-6, reads DTGVSQNPRHKITKRGQNVTFRCDPISEHNRLYWYRQTLGQGPEFLTYFQNEAQLEKSRLLSDRFSAERPKGSFSTLEIQRTEQGDSAMYLCASSLAGNSPLHFGNGTRLTVT.

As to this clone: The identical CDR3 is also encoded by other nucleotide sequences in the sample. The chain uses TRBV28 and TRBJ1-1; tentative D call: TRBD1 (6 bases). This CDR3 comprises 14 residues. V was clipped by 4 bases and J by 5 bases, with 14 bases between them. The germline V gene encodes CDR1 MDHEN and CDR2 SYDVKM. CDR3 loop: CASSSTGRRTEAFF. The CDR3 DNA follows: TGTGCCAGCAGTTCTACAGGGCGGAGGACTGAAGCTTTCTTT.

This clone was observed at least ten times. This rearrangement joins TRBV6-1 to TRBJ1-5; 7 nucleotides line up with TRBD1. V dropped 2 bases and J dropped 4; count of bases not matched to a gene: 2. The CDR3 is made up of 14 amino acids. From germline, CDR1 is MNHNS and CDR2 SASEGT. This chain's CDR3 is CASSENRGNQPQHF. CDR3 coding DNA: TGTGCCAGCAGTGAAAACAGGGGTAATCAGCCCCAGCATTTT.

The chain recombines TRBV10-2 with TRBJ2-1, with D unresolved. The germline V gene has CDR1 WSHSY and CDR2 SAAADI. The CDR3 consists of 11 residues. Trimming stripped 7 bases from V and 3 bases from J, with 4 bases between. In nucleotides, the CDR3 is TGCGCCAGCATTAACTACAATGAGCAGTTCTTC. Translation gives CASINYNEQFF.

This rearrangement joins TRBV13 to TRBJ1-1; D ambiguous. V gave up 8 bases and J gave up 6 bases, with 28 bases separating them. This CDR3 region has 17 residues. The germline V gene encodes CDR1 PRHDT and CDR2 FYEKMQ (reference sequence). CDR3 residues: CASLSRTLGSGSAEAFF. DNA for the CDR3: TGTGCCAGCCTCTCCCGGACCCTGGGTAGTGGTTCCGCTGAAGCTTTCTTT.

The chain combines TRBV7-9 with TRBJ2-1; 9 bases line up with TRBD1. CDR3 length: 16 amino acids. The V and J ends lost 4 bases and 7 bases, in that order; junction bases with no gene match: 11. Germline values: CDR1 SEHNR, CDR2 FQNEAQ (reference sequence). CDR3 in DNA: TGTGCCAGCAGCTCGGCCGGGACAGGGACCCTAAATGAGCAGTTCTTC. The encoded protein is CASSSAGTGTLNEQFF.

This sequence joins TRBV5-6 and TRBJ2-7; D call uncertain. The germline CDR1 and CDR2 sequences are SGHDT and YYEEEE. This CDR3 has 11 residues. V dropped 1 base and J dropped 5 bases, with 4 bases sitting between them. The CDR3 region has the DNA TGTGCCAGCAGCTTGAGTAACGAGCAGTACGTC. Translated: CASSLSNEQYV.

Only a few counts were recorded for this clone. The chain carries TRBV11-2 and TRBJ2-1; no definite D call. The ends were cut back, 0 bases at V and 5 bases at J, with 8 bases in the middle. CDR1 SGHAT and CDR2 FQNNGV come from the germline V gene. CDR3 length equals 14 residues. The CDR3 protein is CASSLDMGHNEQFF. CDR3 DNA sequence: TGTGCCAGCAGCTTAGATATGGGCCACAATGAGCAGTTCTTC.

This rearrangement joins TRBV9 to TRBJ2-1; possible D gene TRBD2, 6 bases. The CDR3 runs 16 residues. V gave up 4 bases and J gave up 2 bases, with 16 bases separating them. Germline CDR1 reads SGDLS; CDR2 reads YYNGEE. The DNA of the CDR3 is TGTGCCAGCAGCAGACTAGGTTCTCAGACCTACAATGAGCAGTTCTTC. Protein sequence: CASSRLGSQTYNEQFF.

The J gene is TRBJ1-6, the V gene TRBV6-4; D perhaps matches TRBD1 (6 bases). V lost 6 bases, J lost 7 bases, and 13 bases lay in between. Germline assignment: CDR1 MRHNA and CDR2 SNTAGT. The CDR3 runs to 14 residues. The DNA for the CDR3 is TGTGCCAGCAGCTCCGGGACACGAAATTCACCCCTCCACTTT. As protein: CASSSGTRNSPLHF.

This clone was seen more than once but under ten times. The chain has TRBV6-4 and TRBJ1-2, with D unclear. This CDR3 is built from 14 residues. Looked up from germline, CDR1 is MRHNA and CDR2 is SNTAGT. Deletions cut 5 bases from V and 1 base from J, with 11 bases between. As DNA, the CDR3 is TGTGCCAGCAGTTACCTCCCGGGTAACTATGGCTACACCTTC. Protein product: CASSYLPGNYGYTF.

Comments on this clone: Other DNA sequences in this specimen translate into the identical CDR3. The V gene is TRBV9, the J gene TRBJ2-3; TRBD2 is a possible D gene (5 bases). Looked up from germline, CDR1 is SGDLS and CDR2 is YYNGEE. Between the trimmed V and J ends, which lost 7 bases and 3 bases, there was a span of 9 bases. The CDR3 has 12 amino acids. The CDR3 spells CASGLVTDTQYF. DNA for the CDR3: TGTGCCAGCGGACTGGTAACAGATACGCAGTATTTT.

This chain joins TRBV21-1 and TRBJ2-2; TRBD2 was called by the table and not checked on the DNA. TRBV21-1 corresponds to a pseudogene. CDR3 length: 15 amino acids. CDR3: CASSKDYVSTGELFF. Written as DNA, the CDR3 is TGTGCCAGCAGCAAAGACTACGTGAGCACCGGGGAGCTGTTTTTT.